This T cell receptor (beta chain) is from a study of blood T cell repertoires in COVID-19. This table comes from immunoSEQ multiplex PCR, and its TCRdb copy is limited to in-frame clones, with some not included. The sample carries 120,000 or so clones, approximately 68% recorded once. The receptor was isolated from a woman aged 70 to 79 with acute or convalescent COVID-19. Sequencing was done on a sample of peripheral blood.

The CDR3 coding sequence is TGTGCCAGCTCACTAATCGCGGGAGGGGGCACAGATACGCAGTATTTT. Translating it yields CASSLIAGGGTDTQYF. The chain combines TRBV18 with TRBJ2-3; 9 bases line up with TRBD2. The CDR3 length is 16 residues. Looked up from germline, CDR1 is KGHSH and CDR2 is LQKENI. J gave up 1 base and V 4 bases, and 6 bases lay outside the gene matches.